The 17 T cell receptor beta chains below all came from one sample that was sequenced in a study of T cell repertoires in cytomegalovirus infection. One entry per CDR3 protein, called by TCRdb with MiXCR from the reads. The table includes a few hundred thousand distinct CDR3 sequences, 40% detected once. These TCRs' antigens remain unknown. The starting material was cultured PBMCs, obtained from culture after CMV antigen stimulation. The receptors here all came from a human donor in good health (CMV status not recorded). Some clones in this sample may be carry-over from other donors' samples.

The V call is TRBV4-1, the J call TRBJ2-1, with D perhaps TRBD1 (6 bases). This CDR3 spans 15 amino acids. Trimming took off 1 base at V and 5 bases at J, with 12 bases between the two ends. Germline loops: CDR1 MGHRA, CDR2 YSYEKL. The CDR3 DNA reads as TGCGCCAGCAGCCAAGGCCACAGGGCGGACAATGAGCAGTTCTTC. Translating it yields CASSQGHRADNEQFF.

This clonotype was recorded a few times. This chain connects TRBV12-3 or TRBV12-4 to TRBJ2-1; a weak D match, TRBD2 (5 bases). The CDR3 is made up of 14 amino acids. Trimming took off 10 bases at V and 8 bases at J, with 21 bases between the two ends. The CDR3 DNA is TGTGCCACCACCACTAGAATTAAGTTCGATGAGCAGTTCTTC. It is translated as CATTTRIKFDEQFF.

In its sample, this clonotype was seen a few times. The chain employs TRBV6-1 and TRBJ1-2; TRBD1 matches at 8 bases. This CDR3 has 12 residues. Trimming at V came to 10 bases and at J to 5 bases, leaving 6 bases not matched to a gene. Germline assignment: CDR1 MNHNS and CDR2 SASEGT. DNA for the CDR3: TGTGCCACCCAGGGGGCCTGGTATGGCTACACCTTC. It specifies CATQGAWYGYTF.

This clonotype was observed a handful of times. CDR3 nucleotides: TGTGCCAGCAGTTACTCGCGGCTCTCCAACTCCTACGAGCAGTACTTC. It specifies CASSYSRLSNSYEQYF. J is TRBJ2-7 and V is TRBV6-2 or TRBV6-3; D not resolved. The germline CDR1 and CDR2 sequences are MNHEY and SVGEGT. V shed 0 bases and J shed 0 bases, with 12 bases lying between them. The CDR3 totals 16 residues.

The chain links TRBV11-3 to TRBJ2-1; a weak D match, TRBD2 (6 bases). From germline, CDR1 is SGHNT and CDR2 YENEEA. Trimming cost V 5 bases and J 7 bases, with 18 bases left between them. The CDR3 covers 15 residues. The CDR3 loop reads CASSPTAGSSNEQFF. The CDR3, as DNA: TGTGCCAGCAGCCCCACGGCCGGGAGCTCGAATGAGCAGTTCTTC.

In its sample, this clonotype was seen a few times. The rearrangement joins TRBV4-3 to TRBJ2-5; TRBD2 matches at 13 bases. The CDR3 consists of 18 residues. The germline gives CDR1 LGHNA, CDR2 YSLEER. The V gene end was trimmed by 1 base and the J gene end by 4 bases; junction bases not matched to a gene: 9. Here the CDR3 DNA reads TGCGCCAGCAGCCAAGGAACTAGCGGGAGGGCCTCGCGAGAGACCCAGTACTTC. This encodes CASSQGTSGRASRETQYF.

This chain links TRBV12-3 or TRBV12-4 with TRBJ2-3; D is unclear. V was clipped by 2 bases and J by 4 bases, with 7 bases between them. The length of the CDR3 is 13 residues. For the CDR3, the DNA is TGTGCCAGCAGTTTACTTTTCTCAGATACGCAGTATTTT. This sequence encodes CASSLLFSDTQYF.

This clonotype occurred many times. The rearrangement uses TRBV7-9 and TRBJ2-6; no clear D gene. Between the trimmed V and J ends, which lost 5 bases and 0 bases, there was a span of 20 bases. The CDR3 runs to 19 residues. The germline gives CDR1 SEHNR, CDR2 FQNEAQ (reference sequence). CDR3 DNA sequence: TGTGCCAGCAGCCATCTATCCGGGTCCAGAAGCTCTGGGGCCAACGTCCTGACTTTC. Encoded protein: CASSHLSGSRSSGANVLTF.

This clonotype turned up a few times. This chain links TRBV7-2 with TRBJ2-1; 9 bases line up with TRBD2. Germline values: CDR1 SGHTA, CDR2 FQGNSA. V shed 2 bases, J shed 10 bases, and the junction held 9 bases outside the gene matches. The CDR3 is 15 residues long. The CDR3 reads CASSLNRRGGGEQFF. CDR3 sequence (DNA): TGTGCCAGCAGCTTAAACAGGCGGGGGGGAGGGGAGCAGTTCTTC.

The V and J genes are TRBV11-2 and TRBJ2-5; no firm D call. CDR1 is SGHAT and CDR2 is FQNNGV in the germline V gene. The CDR3 totals 13 residues. The V and J ends lost 5 bases and 11 bases respectively, with 18 bases between them. The CDR3 region is CASSTKRSTLQYF. In nucleotides, the CDR3 is TGTGCCAGCAGCACCAAGAGATCGACTCTGCAGTACTTC.

This clonotype was detected only a few times. The chain combines TRBV27 with TRBJ2-5; TRBD1 might be the D (5 bases). Trimming stripped 7 bases from V and 1 base from J, with 13 bases between. The CDR3 contains 14 residues. CDR1 and CDR2 from the germline V gene are MNHEY and SMNVEV (reference sequence). The CDR3 here is CASKPTRGQETQYF. CDR3 sequence (DNA): TGTGCCAGCAAACCCACAAGGGGCCAAGAGACCCAGTACTTC.

CDR3 sequence (DNA): TGCGCCAGCAGCGTGGACAGGGGGGGACAAGAGACCCAGTACTTC. Translating it yields CASSVDRGGQETQYF. The J gene is TRBJ2-5, the V gene TRBV5-1; 10 bases line up with TRBD1. The V segment lost 4 bases and the J segment 2 bases; nucleotides outside the gene matches: 5. In germline, CDR1 is SGHRS, CDR2 YFSETQ. The CDR3 spans 15 residues.

The rearrangement links TRBV10-3 to TRBJ1-5; tentatively, D is TRBD1 (6 bases). Per the germline V gene, CDR1 is ENHRY and CDR2 is SYGVKD. Trimming left V 3 bases short and J 3 bases short, with 9 bases between. The CDR3 runs to 14 residues. The CDR3 DNA reads TGTGCCATCAGTGAAGGGGGGAACAATCAGCCCCAGCATTTT. Residues: CAISEGGNNQPQHF.

This chain joins TRBV6-2 or TRBV6-3 and TRBJ2-7; the D gene could be TRBD1 or TRBD2 (5 bases each). Looked up from germline, CDR1 is MNHEY and CDR2 is SVGEGT. The CDR3 is 13 amino acids. Trimming pared 5 bases from V and 5 bases from J, leaving 13 bases between. The CDR3 reads CASSRGVNHEQYF. The DNA of the CDR3 is TGTGCCAGCAGTCGAGGGGTTAACCACGAGCAGTACTTC.

This clonotype showed up just a few times. The chain employs TRBV7-2 and TRBJ2-5; a weak D match, TRBD2 (6 bases). CDR1 and CDR2 (germline): SGHTA, FQGNSA. The CDR3 totals 17 residues. Trimming shortened V by 5 bases and J by 5 bases, and 24 bases separated the two germline ends. CDR3 DNA: TGTGCCAGCAGCCCCGGGCTGATGCGGGGTTGGGGTGAGACCCAGTACTTC. This codes for CASSPGLMRGWGETQYF.

This clonotype turned up a few times. V and J are TRBV7-8 and TRBJ1-1, with a possible D match to TRBD1 (6 bases). Looked up from germline, CDR1 is SGHVS and CDR2 is FQNEAQ. Trimming shortened V by 5 bases and J by 5 bases, and 18 bases separated the two germline ends. There are 15 residues in the CDR3. The CDR3 DNA reads as TGTGCCAGCAGCCCCGGGGGGGACCAGGGGACTGAAGCTTTCTTT. It yields the protein CASSPGGDQGTEAFF.

The genes are TRBV25-1 and TRBJ2-5; the D is unclear. Trimming cost V 1 base and J 5 bases, with 14 bases left between them. Germline assignment: CDR1 MGHDK and CDR2 SYGVNS. CDR3 length equals 15 residues. This CDR3 reads CASSESTWARETQYF. In nucleotides, the CDR3 is TGTGCCAGCAGTGAATCCACGTGGGCGCGTGAGACCCAGTACTTC.